Following are 23 T cell receptor beta chains from one sample sequenced in a study of cytomegalovirus exposure and HLA in healthy donors. The PCR had 60 Vbeta and 13 Jbeta primers. Here immunoSEQ multiplex PCR was the method, and the copy in TCRdb shows in-frame clones only, minus some. The table has about 100,000 clones, about 85% seen once; the top ten hold about 3.8%. Sequencing used PBMCs. The receptors originated from a man aged 30-40 years in good health and CMV-seronegative.

The chain is built from TRBV28 and TRBJ1-3; weak D call: TRBD1 (5 bases). This CDR3 comprises 15 residues. Germline CDR1 reads MDHEN; CDR2 reads SYDVKM. V lost 2 bases to trimming and J lost 4 bases, with 12 bases between them. The CDR3 here is CASSLRGVIGNTIYF. The CDR3, as DNA: TGTGCCAGCAGTTTACGGGGGGTGATAGGAAACACCATATATTTT.

The genes are TRBV19 and TRBJ1-5; the D is unclear. This CDR3 has 13 residues. Germline CDR1 LNHDA, CDR2 SQIVND (reference sequence). The V and J ends lost 6 bases and 7 bases respectively, with 13 bases between them. CDR3 sequence (DNA): TGTGCCAGTAGCTTTCCCCGCAGACAGCCCCAGCATTTT. Residues: CASSFPRRQPQHF. Together with reference TRBV19 and TRBJ1-5, the CDR3 gives the full variable domain: DGGITQSPKYLFRKEGQNVTLSCEQNLNHDAMYWYRQDPGQGLRLIYYSQIVNDFQKGDIAEGYSVSREKKESFPLTVTSAQKNPTAFYLCASSFPRRQPQHFGDGTRLSIL.

This sequence joins TRBV30 and TRBJ1-1; a weak D match, TRBD1 (6 bases). Deletions cut 2 bases from V and 5 bases from J, with 15 bases between. Per germline, CDR1 GTSNPN and CDR2 SVGIG (reference sequence). The CDR3 extends over 14 amino acids. The CDR3 coding sequence is TGTGCCTGGAGTCCTACAGGGAGAGGGACTGAAGCTTTCTTT. Residues: CAWSPTGRGTEAFF.

This CDR3 is CASSLRTRSVDEQFF. The CDR3 nucleotides read TGTGCCAGCAGCTTACGGACTAGATCGGTCGATGAGCAGTTCTTC. The chain uses TRBV7-9 and TRBJ2-1; 7 bases align to TRBD2. From germline, CDR1 is SEHNR and CDR2 FQNEAQ (reference sequence). This CDR3 is built from 15 residues. With V trimmed by 2 bases and J by 8 bases, 9 bases remained unmatched.

The CDR3: CASSRRRVLTDTQYF. CDR3 DNA: TGTGCCAGTAGTAGAAGACGGGTACTCACAGATACGCAGTATTTT. The chain joins TRBV19 to TRBJ2-3; D is uncertain. The CDR3 has 15 amino acids. Trimming left V 4 bases short and J 2 bases short, with 13 bases between. Germline loops: CDR1 LNHDA, CDR2 SQIVND (reference sequence).

The chain employs TRBV9 and TRBJ1-1, with 8 bases matching TRBD1. This CDR3 spans 19 amino acids. V was clipped by 3 bases and J by 6 bases; unmatched bases: 22. Germline loops: CDR1 SGDLS, CDR2 YYNGEE. The CDR3 sequence is CASSAPREDFEGTGAEAFF. The CDR3 DNA sequence: TGTGCCAGCAGCGCCCCTAGGGAGGACTTCGAAGGGACAGGAGCTGAAGCTTTCTTT.

This chain uses TRBV27 with TRBJ2-7; TRBD2 agrees at 8 bases. The CDR3 is made up of 15 amino acids. The J segment lost 2 bases and the V segment lost 6 bases, leaving 9 bases of the junction unmatched. The germline CDR1 and CDR2 sequences are MNHEY and SMNVEV (reference sequence). CDR3 nucleotides: TGTGCCAGCAGAGCTCGGACTAGCAGTACCTACGAGCAGTACTTC. Its translation is CASRARTSSTYEQYF.

This clone has only a few counts. In DNA form, the CDR3 reads TGTGCCAGCAGTGGACAGAACACTGAAGCTTTCTTT. The encoded protein is CASSGQNTEAFF. The gene calls are TRBV6-1 and TRBJ1-1; D not resolved. The length of the CDR3 is 12 residues. Germline-derived CDR1 and CDR2 are MNHNS and SASEGT. V was cut by 4 bases and J by 1 base, with 4 bases left in between.

The genes are TRBV19 and TRBJ2-3; D unresolved. Germline-derived CDR1 and CDR2 are LNHDA and SQIVND (reference sequence). The V and J ends lost 5 bases and 0 bases respectively, with 9 bases between them. The CDR3 covers 14 residues. CDR3 nucleotides: TGTGCCAGTAGTCCAGTCTCTAGCACAGATACGCAGTATTTT. Protein: CASSPVSSTDTQYF.

The gene calls are TRBV9 and TRBJ2-7, with TRBD2 matching over 14 bases. Germline V gene sequence: CDR1 SGDLS, CDR2 YYNGEE. V lost 4 bases, J lost 0 bases, and 12 bases stayed unmatched. The CDR3 sequence is 19 residues long. The CDR3 DNA reads TGTGCCAGCAGCCCCCGAGCTGGACTAGCGGGGGGCTACTCCTACGAGCAGTACTTC. Its translation is CASSPRAGLAGGYSYEQYF.

The chain couples TRBV5-5 to TRBJ2-7; no firm D call. Per the germline V gene, CDR1 is SGHKS and CDR2 is YYEKEE (reference sequence). V shed 4 bases and J shed 2 bases, with 16 bases lying between them. CDR3 size: 15 residues. Here the CDR3 DNA reads TGTGCCAGCAGCCCTGAGCCTAAGTCAACCTACGAGCAGTACTTC. Its protein product is CASSPEPKSTYEQYF. Using reference TRBV5-5 and TRBJ2-7 for the parts outside the CDR3, the full variable domain is DAGVTQSPTHLIKTRGQQVTLRCSPISGHKSVSWYQQVLGQGPQFIFQYYEKEERGRGNFPDRFSARQFPNYSSELNVNALLLGDSALYLCASSPEPKSTYEQYFGPGTRLTVT.

This sequence joins TRBV7-3 and TRBJ2-4; D gene uncertain. The V gene's germline CDR1 is SGHTA and CDR2 FQGTGA. The CDR3 length is 16 residues. The germline V and J ends were trimmed by 0 bases and 0 bases, with 9 bases remaining between them. This chain's CDR3 is CASSLTVRRAKNIQYF. DNA for the CDR3: TGTGCCAGCAGCTTAACTGTAAGGAGAGCCAAAAACATTCAGTACTTC.

The chain joins TRBV4-2 to TRBJ2-4, with TRBD2 as a possible D gene (6 bases). Germline CDR1 and CDR2: LGHNA and YNFKEQ. The CDR3 spans 16 residues. V lost 1 base, J lost 8 bases, and 18 bases lay in between. CDR3 amino acids: CASSQVYRGNADIQYF. DNA for the CDR3: TGTGCCAGCAGCCAAGTGTATCGGGGGAACGCTGACATTCAGTACTTC.

V is TRBV29-1 and J is TRBJ1-1; no reliable D call. Per the germline V gene, CDR1 is SQVTM and CDR2 is ANQGSEA. The germline V and J ends were trimmed by 7 bases and 0 bases, with 9 bases remaining between them. This CDR3 has 12 amino acids. This CDR3 reads CSARGMNTEAFF. CDR3 sequence (DNA): TGCAGCGCCCGAGGGATGAACACTGAAGCTTTCTTT.

The chain employs TRBV4-2 and TRBJ2-5, with 13 bases aligning to TRBD2. The CDR3 spans 16 residues. With 0 bases clipped from V and 7 bases from J, the junction kept 5 bases outside the gene matches. The germline gives CDR1 LGHNA, CDR2 YNFKEQ. CDR3 sequence reads: CASSQDTSGGGWTQYF. Here the CDR3 DNA reads TGTGCCAGCAGCCAAGACACTAGCGGGGGGGGTTGGACCCAGTACTTC.

The chain carries TRBV7-9 and TRBJ2-5; D call uncertain. The CDR3 is 15 residues long. CDR1 and CDR2 (germline): SEHNR, FQNEAQ (reference sequence). V lost 1 base to trimming and J lost 5 bases, with 14 bases between them. Here the CDR3 DNA reads TGTGCCAGCAGCTTAGTAGGCAGGTCCTTTGAGACCCAGTACTTC. Protein: CASSLVGRSFETQYF.

The chain employs TRBV7-3 and TRBJ2-1; 12 nucleotides line up with TRBD2. CDR3 length equals 14 residues. Germline-derived CDR1 and CDR2 are SGHTA and FQGTGA. J was trimmed by 7 bases and V by 5 bases; bases with no gene match: 3. The CDR3 nucleotides are TGTGCCAGCAGCCCTACTAGCGGGAGGAATGAGCAGTTCTTC. This codes for CASSPTSGRNEQFF.

The chain recombines TRBV29-1 with TRBJ2-1, with 11 positions matching TRBD2. Trimming at V came to 3 bases and at J to 4 bases, leaving 11 bases not matched to a gene. Germline assignment: CDR1 SQVTM and CDR2 ANQGSEA. CDR3 length equals 17 residues. The CDR3 region has the DNA TGCAGCGTTGATGGCAGGGGTATAGCGGGAGGGTACAATGAGCAGTTCTTC. It translates to CSVDGRGIAGGYNEQFF.

This clone was seen a handful of times. The rearrangement uses TRBV4-2 and TRBJ2-5, with D hard to call. Germline values: CDR1 LGHNA, CDR2 YNFKEQ. V dropped 0 bases and J dropped 2 bases, with 13 bases sitting between them. CDR3 length: 16 amino acids. CDR3 sequence reads: CASSQEWYGGQETQYF. CDR3 DNA: TGTGCCAGCAGCCAAGAATGGTACGGCGGTCAAGAGACCCAGTACTTC.

V and J are TRBV30 and TRBJ2-1; 8 positions agree with TRBD2. The CDR3 has 14 residues. Per the germline V gene, CDR1 is GTSNPN and CDR2 is SVGIG (reference sequence). After removal of 1 base from V and 9 bases from J, the junction contained 8 bases not matched to a gene. The DNA for the CDR3 is TGTGCCTGGAGTGGGGGACTAGTCGATGGTGAGCAGTTCTTC. It specifies CAWSGGLVDGEQFF.

CDR3 nucleotide sequence: TGTGCCAGCAGTGTCGGACTAGCGGGAGGGCCGCGAGAGACCCAGTACTTC. Amino acids: CASSVGLAGGPRETQYF. The chain is built from TRBV5-4 and TRBJ2-5; 15 nucleotides align to TRBD2. CDR3 length: 17 residues. Germline V gives CDR1 SGHNT, CDR2 YYREEE (reference sequence). The V segment lost 5 bases and the J segment 4 bases; nucleotides outside the gene matches: 9.

The V and J genes are TRBV28 and TRBJ1-4, with D possibly TRBD1 on 5 matching bases. Germline V lookup: CDR1 MDHEN, CDR2 SYDVKM. CDR3 length equals 12 residues. The V end was cut by 5 bases, the J end by 5 bases, with 6 bases between. This chain's CDR3 is CASSQGNEKLFF. For the CDR3, the DNA is TGTGCCAGCAGTCAGGGAAATGAAAAACTGTTTTTT.

The chain couples TRBV6-6 to TRBJ2-3; 8 bases line up with TRBD1. CDR3 length: 14 residues. V dropped 6 bases and J dropped 1; count of bases not matched to a gene: 3. Germline V gene data show CDR1 as MNHNY and CDR2 as SVGAGI (reference sequence). The CDR3 spells CASSLQGGTDTQYF. In DNA form, the CDR3 reads TGTGCCAGCAGCCTACAGGGGGGCACAGATACGCAGTATTTT.